This section outlines one TCR beta chain sequence together with its context. Its antigen is unknown. These data originate in a study of early T cells in non-severe SARS-CoV-2 infection. Study-wide context: From unsorted whole blood, bulk RNA was sequenced, and the chains remained unpaired.

As part of library construction, unique molecular identifiers were attached to individual cDNA molecules. TCRdb ran MiXCR on the 5' RACE reads and lists one entry per CDR3 protein. The table records roughly 60,000 distinct CDR3 sequences, approximately 7.7% of them present only once. The V gene's germline CDR1 is MDHEN and CDR2 SYDVKM. The trim removed 3 bases at V and 2 bases at J, leaving 8 bases unmatched. This CDR3 has 16 residues. Study-level results: A preference for anti-spike CD8 responses marked VDJdb matching, which missed private and CD4 specificities.

This chain links TRBV28 with TRBJ2-3, with 7 bases matching TRBD1. This receptor was taken from an adult who was a healthcare worker with PCR-confirmed SARS-CoV-2 infection or an uninfected control (not recorded which). Sequences were obtained from whole blood. CDR3 sequence (DNA): TGTGCCAGCAGTTTTTCCGGACAGGACTTCACAGATACGCAGTATTTT. Its translation: CASSFSGQDFTDTQYF.